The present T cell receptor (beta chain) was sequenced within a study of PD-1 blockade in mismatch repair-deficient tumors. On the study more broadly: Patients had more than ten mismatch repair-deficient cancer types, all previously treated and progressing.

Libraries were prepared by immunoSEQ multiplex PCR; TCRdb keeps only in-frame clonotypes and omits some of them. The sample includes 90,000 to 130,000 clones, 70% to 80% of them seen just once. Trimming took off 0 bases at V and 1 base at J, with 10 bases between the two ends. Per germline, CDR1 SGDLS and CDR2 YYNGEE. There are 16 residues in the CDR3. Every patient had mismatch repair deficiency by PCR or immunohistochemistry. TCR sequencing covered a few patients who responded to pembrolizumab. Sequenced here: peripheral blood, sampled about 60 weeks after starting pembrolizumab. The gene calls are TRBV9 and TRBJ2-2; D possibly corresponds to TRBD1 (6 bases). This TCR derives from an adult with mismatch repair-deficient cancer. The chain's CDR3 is CASSVGQGWNTGELFF. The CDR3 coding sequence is TGTGCCAGCAGCGTAGGGCAGGGGTGGAACACCGGGGAGCTGTTTTTT. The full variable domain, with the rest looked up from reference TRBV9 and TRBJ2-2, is DSGVTQTPKHLITATGQRVTLRCSPRSGDLSVYWYQQSLDQGLQFLIQYYNGEERAKGNILERFSAQQFPDLHSELNLSSLELGDSALYFCASSVGQGWNTGELFFGEGSRLTVL.